The 18 T cell receptor beta chains reported below all come from one sample, sequenced in a study of T cells in Graves' hyperthyroidism and ophthalmopathy. Amplification of TCR beta CDR3 regions used RNA as the template. The HTBI primer set was used in a first-round RT-PCR of the TCR CDR3. TCRdb independently ran MiXCR on the multiplex PCR reads; one entry per CDR3 protein. The sample consists of 500,000 to 600,000 distinct CDR3 sequences, about 45% of them appearing once. Sequencing was done on a sample of peripheral blood or thyroid tissue (not recorded which). These TCRs come from an adult woman with Graves' disease, either hyperthyroidism or ophthalmopathy (not recorded which).

This clonotype occurred many times. The chain uses TRBV12-3 or TRBV12-4 and TRBJ1-1; 7 nucleotides match TRBD1. V shed 3 bases and J 8 bases; nucleotides not matched to a gene: 6. This CDR3 contains 13 residues. The CDR3 region is CASSLGQLSEAFF. Written as DNA, the CDR3 is TGTGCCAGCAGTTTGGGACAGCTAAGCGAAGCTTTCTTT.

CDR3: CATPGLAGDEQYF. The CDR3 DNA follows: TGTGCTACCCCGGGACTAGCGGGAGATGAGCAGTACTTC. This rearrangement joins TRBV24-1 to TRBJ2-7, with 14 bases lining up with TRBD2. Germline V lookup: CDR1 KGHDR, CDR2 SFDVKD. The CDR3 sequence is 13 residues long.

About this clonotype itself: Possible read error: a much larger clone is one base away. This chain uses TRBV28 with TRBJ2-5; D is possibly TRBD1 or TRBD2 (6 bases each). V was clipped by 6 bases and J by 5 bases, with 16 bases between them. The CDR3 spans 14 residues. The germline gives CDR1 MDHEN, CDR2 SYDVKM. CDR3 sequence: CASSPTGRDETQYF. Written as DNA, the CDR3 is TGTGCCAGCAGCCCAACAGGGCGGGATGAGACCCAGTACTTC.

The CDR3, as DNA: TGTGCCAGCAGCTTAAGTGGCTTGGGGGAGCTGTTTTTT. It yields the protein CASSLSGLGELFF. The genes are TRBV25-1 and TRBJ2-2; D gene uncertain. CDR3 length equals 13 residues. Germline-derived CDR1 and CDR2 are MGHDK and SYGVNS. Trimming removed 6 bases from V and 8 bases from J, with 13 bases in between. The full variable domain, in which reference TRBV25-1 and TRBJ2-2 provide the parts outside the CDR3, is EADIYQTPRYLVIGTGKKITLECSQTMGHDKMYWYQQDPGMELHLIHYSYGVNSTEKGDLSSESTVSRIRTEHFPLTLESARPSHTSQYLCASSLSGLGELFFGEGSRLTVL.

With regard to this clonotype: It may be a read error: a sequence one base away is much more abundant. V is TRBV12-3 or TRBV12-4 and J is TRBJ1-5; no reliable D call. The CDR3 spans 13 residues. CDR3 residues: CASRPGINRPQHF. The CDR3 DNA sequence: TGTGCCAGCAGGCCGGGGATAAATCGGCCCCAGCATTTT.

This clonotype was seen repeatedly, ten times or more. The chain employs TRBV19 and TRBJ1-5; possibly TRBD1 for D (6 bases). The CDR3 totals 13 residues. Germline CDR1 reads LNHDA; CDR2 reads SQIVND (reference sequence). V shed 5 bases and J shed 7 bases, with 12 bases lying between them. CDR3 residues: CASSEGGRQPQHF. The CDR3, as DNA: TGTGCCAGTAGTGAAGGGGGTCGGCAGCCCCAGCATTTT.

At least ten counts were recorded for this clonotype. The gene calls are TRBV4-1 and TRBJ1-1; D may be TRBD1 (6 bases). CDR1 and CDR2 (germline): MGHRA, YSYEKL. The CDR3 length is 15 residues. With 4 bases removed from V and 2 bases from J, the gap between germline ends came to 14 bases. CDR3: CASSLPAGVNTEAFF. The CDR3 bases are TGCGCCAGCAGCCTCCCTGCAGGGGTTAACACTGAAGCTTTCTTT.

This sequence joins TRBV2 and TRBJ1-3; TRBD1 is a possible D gene (5 bases). Germline V gene lookup returns CDR1 SNHLY and CDR2 FYNNEI. V was trimmed by 8 bases and J by 15 bases, leaving 14 bases between them. This CDR3 is 10 amino acids long. In DNA form, the CDR3 reads TGTGCCAGCGGGACGCCAAGGCGATATTTT. This sequence encodes CASGTPRRYF.

This rearrangement joins TRBV27 to TRBJ2-5; 7 bases map to TRBD2. Trimming at V came to 1 base and at J to 2 bases, leaving 7 bases not matched to a gene. The CDR3 contains 16 residues. Germline CDR1 and CDR2: MNHEY and SMNVEV (reference sequence). CDR3 sequence (DNA): TGTGCCAGCAGTTTATTTTTAGGGACTACACAAGAGACCCAGTACTTC. Translating gives CASSLFLGTTQETQYF.

This clonotype has at least ten counts. CDR3 protein: CSARDRSELTHTGELFF. CDR3 sequence (DNA): TGCAGTGCTAGAGATAGGAGCGAACTAACACACACCGGGGAGCTGTTTTTT. V is TRBV20-1 and J is TRBJ2-2; the D is unclear. CDR1 and CDR2 (germline): DFQATT, SNEGSKA (reference sequence). This CDR3 has 17 amino acids. V lost 0 bases to trimming and J lost 3 bases, with 17 bases between them.

The V gene is TRBV28, the J gene TRBJ2-7; 11 nucleotides align to TRBD2. Germline CDR1 MDHEN, CDR2 SYDVKM. This CDR3 region has 15 residues. With 7 bases clipped from V and 6 bases from J, the junction kept 11 bases outside the gene matches. The chain's CDR3 is CASKLAGAEVGEQYF. The CDR3 DNA follows: TGTGCCAGCAAACTAGCGGGAGCTGAGGTGGGCGAGCAGTACTTC.

This sequence joins TRBV27 and TRBJ2-7; D unclear. Germline CDR1 reads MNHEY; CDR2 reads SMNVEV (reference sequence). The V and J ends lost 11 bases and 3 bases respectively, with 5 bases between them. CDR3 length: 9 residues. The DNA of the CDR3 is TGTGCCGTAGGCTACGAGCAGTACTTC. Translation gives CAVGYEQYF.

This clonotype was observed a few times. The chain links TRBV4-1 to TRBJ2-7; either TRBD1 or TRBD2 may supply D (6 bases each). This CDR3 spans 17 amino acids. Germline CDR1 MGHRA, CDR2 YSYEKL. V was trimmed by 3 bases and J by 0 bases, leaving 18 bases between them. CDR3 coding DNA: TGCGCCAGCAGCCACCGACTGGGGGGCGCTGGCTCCTACGAGCAGTACTTC. It translates to CASSHRLGGAGSYEQYF.

The J gene is TRBJ1-5, the V gene TRBV7-9; no clear D. V lost 4 bases, J lost 11 bases, and 21 bases lay in between. CDR3 length: 15 amino acids. Germline-derived CDR1 and CDR2 are SEHNR and FQNEAQ (reference sequence). This CDR3 is CASSSGLGEEETQHF. The DNA for the CDR3 is TGTGCCAGCAGCTCAGGACTAGGAGAAGAGGAGACCCAGCATTTT.

The chain couples TRBV20-1 to TRBJ1-3, with D maybe TRBD1 (5 bases). The CDR3 sequence is 14 residues long. Germline CDR1 and CDR2: DFQATT and SNEGSKA (reference sequence). The ends were cut back, 5 bases at V and 7 bases at J, with 18 bases in the middle. The CDR3 loop is CSALLLDIGNTIYF. Here the CDR3 DNA reads TGCAGTGCTCTACTTCTGGACATTGGGAACACCATATATTTT.

As regards this clonotype: Since a much larger clone is just one base distant, this may be a read error. V is TRBV3-1 and J is TRBJ1-2, with D hard to call. CDR1 and CDR2 from the germline V gene are LGHDT and YNNKEL (reference sequence). Trimming took off 3 bases at V and 4 bases at J, with 12 bases between the two ends. This CDR3 has 14 amino acids. The CDR3 is CASSHGSNFYGYTF. For the CDR3, the DNA is TGTGCCAGCAGCCACGGATCTAACTTCTATGGCTACACCTTC.

The rearrangement uses TRBV11-2 and TRBJ2-5; D is unclear. Germline lookup yields CDR1 SGHAT and CDR2 FQNNGV. The CDR3 consists of 14 residues. Deletions cut 3 bases from V and 2 bases from J, with 10 bases between. The CDR3 protein is CASSFGWQQETQYF. Written as DNA, the CDR3 is TGTGCCAGCAGCTTCGGATGGCAGCAAGAGACCCAGTACTTC.

This clonotype was counted once. As the CDR3 is not closed by the conserved phenylalanine or tryptophan, this likely results from a read error. This chain joins TRBV7-2 and TRBJ1-2, with a possible D match to TRBD1 (6 bases). V was shortened by 1 base and J by 2 bases, with 11 bases between the two germline ends. Germline V lookup: CDR1 SGHTA, CDR2 FQGNSA. The CDR3 is made up of 15 amino acids. As DNA, the CDR3 is TGTGCCAGCAGCTTAGGCCCTGGACAGAACTATGGCTACACCCTC. It yields the protein CASSLGPGQNYGYTL.